This paragraph covers one TCR beta chain sequence. Antigen specificity is unknown. Germline loops: CDR1 SGHNT, CDR2 YYREEE (reference sequence). This CDR3 is built from 15 residues. Trimming stripped 1 base from V and 5 bases from J, with 12 bases between. This entry is derived from a study of cytomegalovirus exposure and HLA in healthy donors. Study-wide results and caveats: The classifier, whose performance was assessed in both the original and validation cohorts, reportedly diagnosed cytomegalovirus status with high specificity and sensitivity.

60 Vbeta and 13 Jbeta primers were used in PCR. Libraries were prepared by immunoSEQ multiplex PCR; TCRdb keeps only in-frame clonotypes and omits some of them. The table lists 90,000 to 120,000 clones, around 85% of them singletons. Donors in the study were healthy people who gave bone marrow. Sequencing was performed on PBMCs. The clonotype comes from a man between 25 and 39 years old in good health and CMV-seronegative. This chain joins TRBV5-4 and TRBJ1-4, with D possibly matching TRBD1 (5 bases). The CDR3 bases are TGTGCCAGCAGCTTGTCCAGCGGGGGGAATGAAAAACTGTTTTTT. Amino acids: CASSLSSGGNEKLFF.